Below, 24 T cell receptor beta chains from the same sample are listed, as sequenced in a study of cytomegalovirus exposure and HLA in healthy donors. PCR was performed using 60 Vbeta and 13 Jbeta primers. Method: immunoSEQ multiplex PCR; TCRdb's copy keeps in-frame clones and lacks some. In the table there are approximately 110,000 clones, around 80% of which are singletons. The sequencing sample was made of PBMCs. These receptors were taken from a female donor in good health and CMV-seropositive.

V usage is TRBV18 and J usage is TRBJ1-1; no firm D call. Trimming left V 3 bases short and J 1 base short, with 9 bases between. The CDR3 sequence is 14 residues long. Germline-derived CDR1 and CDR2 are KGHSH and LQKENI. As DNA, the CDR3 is TGTGCCAGCTCACCGGGCTTAACGAACACTGAAGCTTTCTTT. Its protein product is CASSPGLTNTEAFF.

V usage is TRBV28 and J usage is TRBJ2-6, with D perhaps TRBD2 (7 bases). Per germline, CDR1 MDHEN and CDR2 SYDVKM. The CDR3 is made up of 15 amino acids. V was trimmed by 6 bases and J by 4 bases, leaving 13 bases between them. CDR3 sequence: CASRDRGAGANVLTF. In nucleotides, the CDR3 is TGTGCCAGCAGGGACCGGGGGGCCGGGGCCAACGTCCTGACTTTC.

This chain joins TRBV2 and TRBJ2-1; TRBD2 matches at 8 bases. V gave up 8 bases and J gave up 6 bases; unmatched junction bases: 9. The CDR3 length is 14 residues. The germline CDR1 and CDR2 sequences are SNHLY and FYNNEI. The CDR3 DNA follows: TGTGCCAGCGGGGGAGTAGCGGGACCCAATGAGCAGTTCTTC. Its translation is CASGGVAGPNEQFF.

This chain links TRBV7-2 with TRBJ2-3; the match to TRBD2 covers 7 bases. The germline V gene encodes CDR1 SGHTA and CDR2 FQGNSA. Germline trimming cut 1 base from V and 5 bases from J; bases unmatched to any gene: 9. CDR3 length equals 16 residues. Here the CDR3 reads CASSLGGTTGGDTQYF. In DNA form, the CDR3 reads TGTGCCAGCAGCTTAGGGGGGACTACCGGAGGAGATACGCAGTATTTT.

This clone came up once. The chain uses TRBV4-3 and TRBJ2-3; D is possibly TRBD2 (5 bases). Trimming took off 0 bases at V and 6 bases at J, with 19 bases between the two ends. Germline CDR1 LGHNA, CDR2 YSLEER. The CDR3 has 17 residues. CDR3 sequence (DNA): TGCGCCAGCAGCCAAGATGGAGGCAGAGCTTTCCCGGATACGCAGTATTTT. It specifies CASSQDGGRAFPDTQYF.

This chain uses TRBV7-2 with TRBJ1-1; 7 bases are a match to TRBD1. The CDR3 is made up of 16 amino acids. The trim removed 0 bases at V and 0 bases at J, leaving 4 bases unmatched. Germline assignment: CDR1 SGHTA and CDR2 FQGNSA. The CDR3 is CASSLAGGTMNTEAFF. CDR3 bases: TGTGCCAGCAGCTTAGCAGGGGGCACCATGAACACTGAAGCTTTCTTT.

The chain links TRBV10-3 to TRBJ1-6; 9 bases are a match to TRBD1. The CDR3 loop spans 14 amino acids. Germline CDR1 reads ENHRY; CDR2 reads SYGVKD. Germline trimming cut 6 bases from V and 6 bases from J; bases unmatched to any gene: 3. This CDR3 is CAIRPQGANSPLHF. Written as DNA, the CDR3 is TGTGCCATCAGACCACAGGGGGCTAATTCACCCCTCCACTTT.

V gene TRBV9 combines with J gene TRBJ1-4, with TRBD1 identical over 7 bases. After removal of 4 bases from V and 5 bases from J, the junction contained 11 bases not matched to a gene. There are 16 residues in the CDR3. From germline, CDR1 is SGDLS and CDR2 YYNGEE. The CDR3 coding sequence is TGTGCCAGCAGCCTCGGCGGATCGACAGGGAATGAAAAACTGTTTTTT. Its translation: CASSLGGSTGNEKLFF.

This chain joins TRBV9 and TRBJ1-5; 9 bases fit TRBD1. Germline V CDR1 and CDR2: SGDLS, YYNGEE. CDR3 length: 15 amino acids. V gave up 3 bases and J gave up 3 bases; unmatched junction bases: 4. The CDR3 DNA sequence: TGTGCCAGCAGCGAGACAGGGGGGGTCAATCAGCCCCAGCATTTT. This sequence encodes CASSETGGVNQPQHF.

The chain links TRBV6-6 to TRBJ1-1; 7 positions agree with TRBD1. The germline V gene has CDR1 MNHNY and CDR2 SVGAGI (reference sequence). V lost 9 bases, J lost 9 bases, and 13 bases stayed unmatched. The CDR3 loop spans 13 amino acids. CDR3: CASSTGDDRKAFF. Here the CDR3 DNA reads TGTGCCAGTAGTACAGGGGACGACCGAAAAGCTTTCTTT.

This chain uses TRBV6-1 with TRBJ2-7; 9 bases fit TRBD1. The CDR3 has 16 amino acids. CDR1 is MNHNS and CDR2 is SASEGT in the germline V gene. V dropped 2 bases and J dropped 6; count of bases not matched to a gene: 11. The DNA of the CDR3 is TGTGCCAGCAGTGAATTCCTCGGGACAGGGTGGGGCGAGCAGTACTTC. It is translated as CASSEFLGTGWGEQYF.

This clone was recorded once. This chain's CDR3 is CASSPGGGNEKLFF. The CDR3 bases are TGTGCCAGCTCACCCGGCGGGGGTAATGAAAAACTGTTTTTT. The chain employs TRBV18 and TRBJ1-4; a weak D match, TRBD1 (5 bases). The CDR3 length is 14 residues. V dropped 3 bases and J dropped 4 bases, with 9 bases sitting between them. CDR1 and CDR2 (germline): KGHSH, LQKENI.

Here the CDR3 reads CASSISGGYNEQFF. The DNA for the CDR3 is TGTGCCAGCAGCATTAGCGGGGGCTACAATGAGCAGTTCTTC. The gene calls are TRBV11-2 and TRBJ2-1; 9 bases map to TRBD2. V shed 5 bases and J 3 bases; nucleotides not matched to a gene: 2. Looked up from germline, CDR1 is SGHAT and CDR2 is FQNNGV. This CDR3 contains 14 residues.

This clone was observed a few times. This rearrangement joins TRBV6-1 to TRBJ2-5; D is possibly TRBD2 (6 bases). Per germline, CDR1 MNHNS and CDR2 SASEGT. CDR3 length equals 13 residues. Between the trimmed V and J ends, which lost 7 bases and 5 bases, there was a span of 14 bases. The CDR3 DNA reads TGTGCCAGCAAACAGTCGGCGGGGGAGACCCAGTACTTC. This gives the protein CASKQSAGETQYF.

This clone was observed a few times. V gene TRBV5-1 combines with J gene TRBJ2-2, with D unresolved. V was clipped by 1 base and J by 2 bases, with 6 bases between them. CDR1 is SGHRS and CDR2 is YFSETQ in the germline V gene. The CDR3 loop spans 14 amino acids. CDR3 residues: CASSLFVNTGELFF. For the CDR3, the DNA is TGCGCCAGCAGCTTGTTCGTTAACACCGGGGAGCTGTTTTTT.

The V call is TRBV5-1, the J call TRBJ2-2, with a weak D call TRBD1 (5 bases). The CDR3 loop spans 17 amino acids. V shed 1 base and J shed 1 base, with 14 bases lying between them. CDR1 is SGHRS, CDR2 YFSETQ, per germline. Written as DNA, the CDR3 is TGCGCCAGCAGCTTGACCACCGGACACCGGAACACCGGGGAGCTGTTTTTT. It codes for CASSLTTGHRNTGELFF.

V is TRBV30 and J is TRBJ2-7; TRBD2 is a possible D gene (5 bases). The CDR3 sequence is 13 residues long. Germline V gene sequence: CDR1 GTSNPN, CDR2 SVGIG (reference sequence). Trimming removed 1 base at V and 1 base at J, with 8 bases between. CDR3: CAWSAGESYEQYF. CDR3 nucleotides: TGTGCCTGGAGTGCCGGGGAGTCCTACGAGCAGTACTTC.

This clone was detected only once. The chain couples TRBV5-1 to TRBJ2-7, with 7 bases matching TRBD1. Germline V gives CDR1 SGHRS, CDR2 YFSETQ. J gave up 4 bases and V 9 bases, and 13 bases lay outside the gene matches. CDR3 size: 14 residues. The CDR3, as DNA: TGCGCCACCCGACCGGGACAGTCTTCTTACGAGCAGTACTTC. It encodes CATRPGQSSYEQYF. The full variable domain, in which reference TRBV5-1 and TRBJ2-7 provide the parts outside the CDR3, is KAGVTQTPRYLIKTRGQQVTLSCSPISGHRSVSWYQQTPGQGLQFLFEYFSETQRNKGNFPGRFSGRQFSNSRSEMNVSTLELGDSALYLCATRPGQSSYEQYFGPGTRLTVT.

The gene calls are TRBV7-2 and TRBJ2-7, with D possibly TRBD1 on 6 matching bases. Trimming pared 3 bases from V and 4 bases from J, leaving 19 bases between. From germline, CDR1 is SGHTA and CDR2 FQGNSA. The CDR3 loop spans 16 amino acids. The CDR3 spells CASSLGAPGAGYEQYF. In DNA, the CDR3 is TGTGCCAGCAGCTTGGGGGCCCCCGGGGCAGGGTACGAGCAGTACTTC. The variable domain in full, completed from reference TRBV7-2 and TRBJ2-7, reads GAGVSQSPSNKVTEKGKDVELRCDPISGHTALYWYRQSLGQGLEFLIYFQGNSAPDKSGLPSDRFSAERTGGSVSTLTIQRTQQEDSAVYLCASSLGAPGAGYEQYFGPGTRLTVT.

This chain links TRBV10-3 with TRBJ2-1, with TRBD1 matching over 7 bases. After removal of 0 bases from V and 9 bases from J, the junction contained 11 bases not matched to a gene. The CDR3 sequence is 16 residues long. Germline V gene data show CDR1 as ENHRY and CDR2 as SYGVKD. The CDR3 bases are TGTGCCATCAGTGAGTCGCAGGGGGTGCGGCTGAGTGAGCAGTTCTTC. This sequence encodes CAISESQGVRLSEQFF.

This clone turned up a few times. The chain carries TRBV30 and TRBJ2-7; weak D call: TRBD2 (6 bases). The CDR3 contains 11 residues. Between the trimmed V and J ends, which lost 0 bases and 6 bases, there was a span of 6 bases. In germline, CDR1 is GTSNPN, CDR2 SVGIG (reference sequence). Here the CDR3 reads CAWSVGGEQYF. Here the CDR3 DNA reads TGTGCCTGGAGTGTGGGGGGCGAGCAGTACTTC.

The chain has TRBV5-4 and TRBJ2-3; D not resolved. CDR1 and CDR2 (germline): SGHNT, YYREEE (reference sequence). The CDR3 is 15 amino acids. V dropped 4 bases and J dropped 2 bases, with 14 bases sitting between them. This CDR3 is CASSPSSSPTDTQYF. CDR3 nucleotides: TGTGCCAGCAGCCCGTCTAGTTCCCCCACAGATACGCAGTATTTT.

The CDR3 region is CASRTSGGAGNEQFF. CDR3 nucleotides: TGTGCCAGTAGGACTAGCGGGGGGGCGGGGAATGAGCAGTTCTTC. V is TRBV19 and J is TRBJ2-1, with 14 bases fitting TRBD2. CDR1 is LNHDA and CDR2 is SQIVND in the germline V gene (reference sequence). Trimming cost V 6 bases and J 7 bases; bases outside gene matches: 5. This CDR3 is built from 15 residues. Filled out from reference TRBV19 and TRBJ2-1, the complete variable domain reads DGGITQSPKYLFRKEGQNVTLSCEQNLNHDAMYWYRQDPGQGLRLIYYSQIVNDFQKGDIAEGYSVSREKKESFPLTVTSAQKNPTAFYLCASRTSGGAGNEQFFGPGTRLTVL.

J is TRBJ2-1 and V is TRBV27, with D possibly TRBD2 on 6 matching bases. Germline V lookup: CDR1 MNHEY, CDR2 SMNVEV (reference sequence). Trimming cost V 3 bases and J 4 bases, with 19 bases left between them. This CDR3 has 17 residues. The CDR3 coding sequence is TGTGCCAGCAGTTTCCTTCTCCGGGCTAGCGAGTACAATGAGCAGTTCTTC. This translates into CASSFLLRASEYNEQFF.